These 26 T cell receptor beta chains were all obtained from the same sample, sequenced in a study of blood T cell repertoires in COVID-19. The method was immunoSEQ multiplex PCR; TCRdb's version includes in-frame clones alone and lacks a portion of them. The top ten hold roughly 11% of the sample, which has about 290,000 clones, nearly 90% seen once. Sequences were obtained from peripheral blood. These receptors came from a woman aged 25-40 years with COVID-19, enrolled during active disease.

The V gene is TRBV5-6, the J gene TRBJ1-5; possible D gene TRBD1, 5 bases. The CDR3 consists of 19 residues. V lost 0 bases and J lost 4, with 23 bases in between. The germline CDR1 and CDR2 sequences are SGHDT and YYEEEE. The CDR3 reads CASSLAEHRFMGLNQPQHF. CDR3 coding DNA: TGTGCCAGCAGCTTGGCCGAGCACAGGTTTATGGGATTGAATCAGCCCCAGCATTTT.

The rearrangement links TRBV28 to TRBJ1-1; D uncertain. The CDR3 has 13 residues. The germline V and J ends were trimmed by 6 bases and 0 bases, with 8 bases remaining between them. Germline values: CDR1 MDHEN, CDR2 SYDVKM. Here the CDR3 reads CASRGGLNTEAFF. CDR3 DNA: TGTGCCAGCAGGGGAGGATTGAACACTGAAGCTTTCTTT.

The chain uses TRBV27 and TRBJ2-5; the match to TRBD1 covers 10 bases. The J segment lost 3 bases and the V segment lost 6 bases, leaving 4 bases of the junction unmatched. Germline CDR1 reads MNHEY; CDR2 reads SMNVEV (reference sequence). The CDR3 covers 14 residues. CDR3 DNA sequence: TGTGCCAGCAGCGACAGGGGGCCGGAAGAGACCCAGTACTTC. It translates to CASSDRGPEETQYF.

In nucleotides, the CDR3 is TGTGCCTGGAGCGCGGGCTCGAACACTGAAGCTTTCTTT. Translated, it gives CAWSAGSNTEAFF. The chain combines TRBV30 with TRBJ1-1; D gene ambiguous. The V gene's germline CDR1 is GTSNPN and CDR2 SVGIG (reference sequence). The germline V and J ends were trimmed by 3 bases and 1 base, with 9 bases remaining between them. The CDR3 spans 13 residues.

The chain carries TRBV19 and TRBJ2-7; 8 nucleotides align to TRBD1. This CDR3 is built from 14 residues. Germline assignment: CDR1 LNHDA and CDR2 SQIVND (reference sequence). The V and J ends lost 6 bases and 3 bases, in that order; junction bases with no gene match: 7. The CDR3 nucleotides read TGTGCCAGTAGATCACCGGGACAGGACTACGAGCAGTACTTC. Protein: CASRSPGQDYEQYF.

The chain carries TRBV2 and TRBJ1-3; 7 bases are a match to TRBD1. The CDR3 contains 14 residues. Germline lookup yields CDR1 SNHLY and CDR2 FYNNEI. V was pared by 4 bases and J by 3 bases, with 3 bases of the junction left unmatched. The CDR3 sequence is CASSGQGGGNTIYF. The CDR3, as DNA: TGTGCCAGCAGTGGGCAGGGGGGTGGAAACACCATATATTTT.

The chain employs TRBV7-8 and TRBJ1-5; 7 positions match TRBD1. The CDR3 loop spans 16 amino acids. Looked up from germline, CDR1 is SGHVS and CDR2 is FQNEAQ. V was pared by 1 base and J by 3 bases, with 6 bases of the junction left unmatched. CDR3 bases: TGTGCCAGCAGCTTAGGTGCAGGGGGTGTCAATCAGCCCCAGCATTTT. Residues: CASSLGAGGVNQPQHF.

The chain couples TRBV5-1 to TRBJ1-6; unclear D gene. Trimming pared 0 bases from V and 0 bases from J, leaving 7 bases between. CDR1 is SGHRS, CDR2 YFSETQ, per germline. The CDR3 totals 16 residues. CDR3 in amino acids: CASSLDPSSYNSPLHF. CDR3 bases: TGCGCCAGCAGCTTGGACCCGAGCTCCTATAATTCACCCCTCCACTTT.

This chain links TRBV5-8 with TRBJ1-2, with D perhaps TRBD1 (6 bases). V gave up 1 base and J gave up 7 bases, with 14 bases separating them. The germline V gene has CDR1 SGHTS and CDR2 YDEGEE. There are 14 residues in the CDR3. The CDR3 sequence is CASSLSRGRGGYTF. The CDR3 DNA follows: TGTGCCAGCAGCTTGTCGAGGGGGAGAGGTGGCTACACCTTC.

The chain combines TRBV7-9 with TRBJ2-1; TRBD1 matches at 8 bases. Trimming removed 5 bases from V and 8 bases from J; junction bases left unmatched: 2. Germline V gene sequence: CDR1 SEHNR, CDR2 FQNEAQ (reference sequence). The CDR3 totals 12 residues. This CDR3 reads CASSIQGDEQFF. The CDR3 DNA is TGTGCCAGCAGCATACAGGGGGATGAGCAGTTCTTC.

The rearrangement links TRBV5-1 to TRBJ2-3; D might be TRBD2 (6 bases). Germline CDR1 and CDR2: SGHRS and YFSETQ. The length of the CDR3 is 17 residues. V gave up 1 base and J gave up 2 bases, with 17 bases separating them. CDR3 sequence (DNA): TGCGCCAGCAGCTTGTCGGGGGATCCCCTATACACAGATACGCAGTATTTT. This sequence encodes CASSLSGDPLYTDTQYF.

The chain couples TRBV9 to TRBJ2-2; 9 bases match TRBD1. The CDR3 consists of 15 residues. Germline V gives CDR1 SGDLS, CDR2 YYNGEE. Unmatched junction bases numbered 7, after V lost 7 bases and J lost 3 bases. Here the CDR3 DNA reads TGTGCCAGCGGAACAGGGGGCTTGTACACCGGGGAGCTGTTTTTT. This translates into CASGTGGLYTGELFF.

CDR3 sequence: CASSPFEKTGHTDTQYF. The CDR3 nucleotides are TGTGCCAGCTCACCATTTGAGAAGACAGGTCACACAGATACGCAGTATTTT. The chain links TRBV18 to TRBJ2-3; D is possibly TRBD1 (6 bases). The V and J ends lost 2 bases and 2 bases respectively, with 17 bases between them. Germline values: CDR1 KGHSH, CDR2 LQKENI. The CDR3 runs 17 residues.

The CDR3 loop reads CASKQGGSNSPLHF. In DNA form, the CDR3 reads TGTGCCAGCAAGCAGGGAGGGAGTAATTCACCCCTCCACTTT. The chain combines TRBV27 with TRBJ1-6, with a possible D match to TRBD1 (5 bases). From germline, CDR1 is MNHEY and CDR2 SMNVEV (reference sequence). Between the trimmed V and J ends, which lost 7 bases and 6 bases, there was a span of 13 bases. CDR3 length equals 14 residues.

The CDR3 protein is CASSLDPGQTNTEAFF. The CDR3 DNA sequence: TGTGCCAGCAGCTTAGACCCGGGACAGACGAACACTGAAGCTTTCTTT. The chain uses TRBV11-2 and TRBJ1-1, with 7 bases matching TRBD1. CDR3 length equals 16 residues. Germline lookup yields CDR1 SGHAT and CDR2 FQNNGV. The junction had 5 bases not matched to a gene; V was cut back by 0 bases and J by 1 base.

The J gene is TRBJ1-1, the V gene TRBV7-8; no clear D gene. The length of the CDR3 is 17 residues. The V gene's germline CDR1 is SGHVS and CDR2 FQNEAQ. Trimming cost V 0 bases and J 4 bases, with 18 bases left between them. DNA of the CDR3: TGTGCCAGCAGCTTAGCTCGGGTAGGGAGGAGTGCCACTGAAGCTTTCTTT. The encoded protein is CASSLARVGRSATEAFF.

This chain joins TRBV9 and TRBJ2-7; D unresolved. With 3 bases removed from V and 3 bases from J, the gap between germline ends came to 13 bases. The CDR3 length is 14 residues. Germline V gene lookup returns CDR1 SGDLS and CDR2 YYNGEE. The CDR3 DNA sequence: TGTGCCAGCAGCGCGGCGTGGAGTGGCTACGAGCAGTACTTC. Its translation: CASSAAWSGYEQYF.

The CDR3 nucleotides read TGTGCCAGTAGTATAGCAGGCAGGAATTCACCCCTCCACTTT. Protein: CASSIAGRNSPLHF. The chain carries TRBV19 and TRBJ1-6; D is ambiguous. The germline V and J ends were trimmed by 1 base and 7 bases, with 8 bases remaining between them. Germline CDR1 reads LNHDA; CDR2 reads SQIVND (reference sequence). The CDR3 is 14 residues long.

V gene TRBV6-5 combines with J gene TRBJ1-2; 8 bases are shared with TRBD1. J gave up 6 bases and V 6 bases, and 9 bases lay outside the gene matches. The CDR3 is 14 residues long. CDR1 and CDR2 (germline): MNHEY, SVGAGI. The CDR3 loop is CASRAVRGHNGYTF. In DNA, the CDR3 is TGTGCCAGCAGAGCCGTCAGGGGGCATAATGGCTACACCTTC.

The V gene is TRBV7-9, the J gene TRBJ2-1; 13 bases are a match to TRBD2. V was pared by 5 bases and J by 5 bases, with 9 bases of the junction left unmatched. Germline V gene lookup returns CDR1 SEHNR and CDR2 FQNEAQ (reference sequence). The length of the CDR3 is 17 residues. DNA of the CDR3: TGTGCCAGCAGCCTTGGACTAGCGGGGGACTGGGACAATGAGCAGTTCTTC. Translated, it gives CASSLGLAGDWDNEQFF.

This chain joins TRBV30 and TRBJ1-5; 8 positions match TRBD1. CDR1 is GTSNPN and CDR2 is SVGIG in the germline V gene (reference sequence). Germline trimming cut 1 base from V and 1 base from J; bases unmatched to any gene: 3. The CDR3 is made up of 15 amino acids. The CDR3 DNA reads as TGTGCCTGGAGTGGACGGACAGGGAGCAATCAGCCCCAGCATTTT. Translation: CAWSGRTGSNQPQHF.

In its sample, this clone was seen a few times. This sequence joins TRBV19 and TRBJ1-6, with 10 positions matching TRBD1. CDR1 is LNHDA and CDR2 is SQIVND in the germline V gene (reference sequence). This CDR3 region has 16 residues. The V gene end was trimmed by 5 bases and the J gene end by 9 bases; junction bases not matched to a gene: 10. The CDR3 here is CASSVIPGTGASPLHF. As DNA, the CDR3 is TGTGCCAGTAGTGTCATCCCCGGGACAGGGGCTTCACCCCTCCACTTT.

The rearrangement links TRBV5-4 to TRBJ2-5; D might be TRBD1 (6 bases). Germline lookup yields CDR1 SGHNT and CDR2 YYREEE (reference sequence). This CDR3 is 14 amino acids long. Trimming took off 4 bases at V and 4 bases at J, with 14 bases between the two ends. The CDR3 DNA reads as TGTGCCAGCAGCCTCGCAGGGGAGAGAGAGACCCAGTACTTC. The encoded protein is CASSLAGERETQYF.

This clone was found once. The CDR3 DNA reads as TGTGCCAGCAGCTTCCAGGGGAATCAGCCCCAGCATTTT. Encoded protein: CASSFQGNQPQHF. V gene TRBV5-4 combines with J gene TRBJ1-5; possibly TRBD1 for D (6 bases). Germline CDR1 and CDR2: SGHNT and YYREEE (reference sequence). The CDR3 is 13 amino acids. V lost 2 bases and J lost 4, with 7 bases in between.

The chain uses TRBV2 and TRBJ2-7, with D possibly matching TRBD2 (6 bases). The length of the CDR3 is 13 residues. V lost 6 bases and J lost 7, with 16 bases in between. Germline V gives CDR1 SNHLY, CDR2 FYNNEI. DNA for the CDR3: TGTGCCAGCAGAACCTACGGGGCGGGGGAGCAGTACTTC. Its translation: CASRTYGAGEQYF.

V usage is TRBV28 and J usage is TRBJ1-1, with 9 bases matching TRBD1. V lost 3 bases to trimming and J lost 10 bases; unmatched junction nucleotides: 9. The CDR3 consists of 14 residues. Germline CDR1 and CDR2: MDHEN and SYDVKM. The CDR3 protein is CASSLDGTGRRAFF. The CDR3 bases are TGTGCCAGCAGTTTGGACGGGACAGGGAGAAGAGCTTTCTTT.